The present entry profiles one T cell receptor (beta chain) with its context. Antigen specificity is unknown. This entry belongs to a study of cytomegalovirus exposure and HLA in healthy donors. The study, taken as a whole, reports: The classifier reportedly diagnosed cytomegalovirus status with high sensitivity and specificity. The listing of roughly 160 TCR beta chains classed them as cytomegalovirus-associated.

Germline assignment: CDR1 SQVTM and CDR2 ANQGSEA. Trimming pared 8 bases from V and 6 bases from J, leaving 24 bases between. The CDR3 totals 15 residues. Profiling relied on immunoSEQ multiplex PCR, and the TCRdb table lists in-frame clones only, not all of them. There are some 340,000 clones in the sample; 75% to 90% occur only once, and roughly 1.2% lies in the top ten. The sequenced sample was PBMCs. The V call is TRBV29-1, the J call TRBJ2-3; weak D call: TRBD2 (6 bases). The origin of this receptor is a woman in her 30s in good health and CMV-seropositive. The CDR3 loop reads CSLGAGSRGVDTQYF. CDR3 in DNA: TGCAGCCTCGGCGCGGGATCCCGCGGGGTGGATACGCAGTATTTT.